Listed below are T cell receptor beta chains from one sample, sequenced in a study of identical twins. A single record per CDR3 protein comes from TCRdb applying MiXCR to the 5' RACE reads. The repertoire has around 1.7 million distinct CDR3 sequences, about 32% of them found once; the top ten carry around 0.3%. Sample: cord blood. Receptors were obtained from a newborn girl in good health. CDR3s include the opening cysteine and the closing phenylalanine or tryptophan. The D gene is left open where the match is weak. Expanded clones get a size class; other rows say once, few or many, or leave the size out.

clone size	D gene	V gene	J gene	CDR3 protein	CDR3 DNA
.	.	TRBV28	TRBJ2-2	CASSISGELFF	TGTGCCAGCAGCATAAGCGGGGAGCTGTTTTTT
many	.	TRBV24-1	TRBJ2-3	CATSPGGDTQYF	TGTGCCACCAGTCCAGGAGGAGATACGCAGTATTTT
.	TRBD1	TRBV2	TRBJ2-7	CASSLEQGASSYEQYF	TGTGCCAGCAGTCTAGAACAGGGGGCGAGCTCCTACGAGCAGTACTTC
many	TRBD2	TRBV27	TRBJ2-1	CASTLGGGSYNEQFF	TGTGCCAGCACCTTGGGGGGGGGATCCTACAATGAGCAGTTCTTC
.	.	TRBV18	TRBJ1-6	CASSPKDALYSPLHF	TGTGCCAGCTCACCTAAGGACGCCCTCTATTCACCCCTCCACTTT
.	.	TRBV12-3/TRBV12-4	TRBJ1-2	CASSFGTANYGHTF	TGTGCCAGCAGTTTCGGCACAGCTAACTATGGCCACACCTTC
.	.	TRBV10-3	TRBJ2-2	CAISRAVGGELFF	TGTGCCATCAGTAGGGCCGTCGGCGGGGAGCTGTTTTTT
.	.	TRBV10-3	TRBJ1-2	CAISESRAYGYTF	TGTGCCATCAGTGAGTCCAGGGCCTATGGCTACACCTTC
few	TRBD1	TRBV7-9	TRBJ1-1	CASSLGHGQGAKRTEAFF	TGTGCCAGCAGCTTAGGGCACGGACAGGGGGCCAAGAGGACTGAAGCTTTCTTT
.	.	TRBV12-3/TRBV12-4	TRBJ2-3	CAGSRDGGTDTQYF	TGTGCCGGCAGTAGGGACGGGGGCACAGATACGCAGTATTTT
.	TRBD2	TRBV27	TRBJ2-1	CAGRIYGEGGDGQFF	TGTGCCGGCAGAATCTACGGGGAGGGAGGGGATGGGCAGTTCTTC
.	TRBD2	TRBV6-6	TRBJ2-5	CASTRLAGAYQETQYF	TGTGCCAGCACCAGACTAGCGGGGGCCTACCAAGAGACCCAGTACTTC
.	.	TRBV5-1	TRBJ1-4	CASSAPLREKLFF	TGCGCCAGCAGTGCTCCCCTAAGGGAAAAACTGTTTTTT